This is a list of T cell receptor beta chains from one sample in a study of HIV-infected patients and healthy controls. TCRdb reprocessed the 5' RACE reads with MiXCR, giving one entry per CDR3 protein. The sample consists of 10,000 or so distinct CDR3 sequences, about 5.2% of them appearing once. The specimen was blood, collected before antiretroviral therapy. The receptors come from an adult with HIV infection. The CDR3 runs from the conserved cysteine through the conserved F or W. D genes are given only for firm matches. Clone sizes are given selectively: once, few, many, or a class where the clone is expanded.

V	D	size	J	CDR3	DNA
TRBV5-1	TRBD2	many	TRBJ2-5	CASSYGGQETQYF	TGCGCCAGCAGCTACGGGGGGCAAGAGACCCAGTACTTC
TRBV7-6	TRBD1	medium-sized	TRBJ2-2	CASSLPPGQGVTNTGELFF	TGTGCCAGCAGCTTACCCCCGGGACAGGGGGTTACGAACACCGGGGAGCTGTTTTTT
TRBV7-8	-	many	TRBJ2-1	CASSGGLSYNEQFF	TGTGCCAGCAGCGGAGGGCTCTCCTACAATGAGCAGTTCTTC
TRBV29-1	-	medium-sized	TRBJ2-5	CSVQEGGGREETQYF	TGCAGCGTTCAGGAAGGGGGGGGCAGGGAAGAGACCCAGTACTTC
TRBV20-1	-	many	TRBJ2-1	CSARGRANYNEQFF	TGCAGTGCTAGAGGTCGGGCTAACTACAATGAGCAGTTCTTC
TRBV12-3/TRBV12-4	-	many	TRBJ2-2	CASSLEGGSNTGELFF	TGTGCCAGCAGTTTAGAAGGAGGGAGCAACACCGGGGAGCTGTTTTTT
TRBV7-8	TRBD2	many	TRBJ2-1	CASSPEREDPYNEQFF	TGTGCCAGCAGCCCGGAGCGGGAGGACCCCTACAATGAGCAGTTCTTC
TRBV7-9	-	-	TRBJ2-7	CASSVSTVAYEQYF	TGTGCCAGCAGCGTTAGCACAGTAGCCTACGAGCAGTACTTC
TRBV4-2	-	many	TRBJ1-5	CASSQGFYQPQHF	TGTGCCAGCAGCCAGGGATTTTATCAGCCCCAGCATTTT
TRBV5-8	TRBD2	-	TRBJ2-3	CASSLGLAGGSSTDTQYF	TGTGCCAGCAGCTTAGGACTAGCGGGGGGCTCTAGCACAGATACGCAGTATTTT
TRBV3-1	-	medium-sized	TRBJ2-1	CASSHTLGSGGRNEQFF	TGTGCCAGCAGCCACACGCTTGGGTCCGGAGGAAGGAATGAGCAGTTCTTC
TRBV7-9	TRBD2	many	TRBJ2-1	CASSPLGSGSLNEQFF	TGTGCCAGCAGCCCCCTGGGAAGCGGGAGTTTAAATGAGCAGTTCTTC
TRBV19	-	many	TRBJ2-2	CASSISVRGELFF	TGTGCCAGTAGTATTAGCGTCCGCGGGGAGCTGTTTTTT
TRBV5-6	-	many	TRBJ2-7	CASSLVREYSYEQYF	TGTGCCAGCAGCTTGGTCAGGGAATACTCCTACGAGCAGTACTTC
TRBV7-8	-	many	TRBJ2-7	CASSSPGPAFGQYF	TGTGCCAGCAGCTCCCCCGGGCCCGCGTTTGGGCAGTACTTC
TRBV10-3	-	medium-sized	TRBJ2-1	CAISESLAHEQFF	TGTGCCATCAGTGAGTCTCTGGCTCATGAGCAGTTCTTC
TRBV6-2/TRBV6-3	-	many	TRBJ2-2	CASSPDLAGELFF	TGTGCCAGCAGTCCCGACTTGGCCGGGGAGCTGTTTTTT
TRBV7-9	-	many	TRBJ2-7	CASSTTGDSYEQYF	TGTGCCAGCAGCACGACCGGAGATTCCTACGAGCAGTACTTC
TRBV29-1	-	-	TRBJ1-1	CSVRGWDTEAFF	TGCAGCGTTAGGGGGTGGGACACTGAAGCTTTCTTT
TRBV20-1	TRBD2	medium-sized	TRBJ2-1	CSARDRASGYYNEQFF	TGCAGTGCTAGAGATCGAGCTAGCGGGTACTACAATGAGCAGTTCTTC
TRBV29-1	TRBD2	many	TRBJ2-1	CSVEGHYISSGSLDEQFF	TGCAGCGTTGAGGGCCATTACATCTCTAGCGGGAGTTTAGATGAGCAGTTCTTC
TRBV29-1	TRBD2	many	TRBJ2-4	CSVIAGTAKNIQYF	TGCAGCGTAATAGCGGGGACGGCCAAAAACATTCAGTACTTC
TRBV7-2	-	many	TRBJ2-7	CASSLYNLPTVNYEQYF	TGTGCCAGCAGCTTATACAACCTCCCGACAGTCAATTACGAGCAGTACTTC
TRBV28	TRBD1	medium-sized	TRBJ1-4	CASSWQGAGKFATNEKLFF	TGTGCCAGCAGTTGGCAGGGGGCGGGAAAGTTTGCAACTAATGAAAAACTGTTTTTT
TRBV20-1	-	many	TRBJ2-5	CSARDGETHYF	TGCAGTGCTAGAGATGGAGAGACCCATTACTTC
TRBV12-3/TRBV12-4	-	many	TRBJ1-1	CASSFGLGAFF	TGTGCCAGCAGTTTTGGGTTAGGAGCTTTCTTT
TRBV12-5	-	few	TRBJ2-5	CASARGYDAETQYF	TGTGCTAGTGCCCGAGGGTATGACGCAGAGACCCAGTACTTC
TRBV7-8	-	medium-sized	TRBJ2-7	CASNSLGGGEQYF	TGTGCCAGCAACTCTCTCGGGGGAGGCGAGCAGTACTTC
TRBV7-9	TRBD2	many	TRBJ2-1	CASSRGGANEQFF	TGTGCCAGCAGCCGCGGGGGGGCCAATGAGCAGTTCTTC
TRBV9	-	medium-sized	TRBJ2-7	CASSAGLYYEQYF	TGTGCCAGCAGCGCGGGACTGTACTACGAGCAGTACTTC
TRBV20-1	-	many	TRBJ1-2	CSAIHGSQYGYTF	TGCAGTGCCATACACGGCAGCCAGTATGGCTACACCTTC
TRBV7-9	-	medium-sized	TRBJ2-1	CASSLGVNEQFF	TGTGCCAGCAGCTTAGGAGTTAATGAGCAGTTCTTC
TRBV24-1	-	many	TRBJ1-1	CATRDRSNTEAFF	TGTGCCACCAGGGACAGATCGAACACTGAAGCTTTCTTT
TRBV13	-	many	TRBJ2-1	CASSLGPVVAINEQFF	TGTGCCAGCAGCTTAGGCCCGGTGGTAGCGATCAATGAGCAGTTCTTC
TRBV6-1	-	many	TRBJ2-1	CASKFGNNEQFF	TGTGCCAGCAAGTTCGGAAACAATGAGCAGTTCTTC
TRBV6-5	-	many	TRBJ2-7	CASSRDLALYEQYF	TGTGCCAGCAGCCGGGACCTAGCTCTGTACGAGCAGTACTTC
TRBV2	TRBD1	-	TRBJ2-5	CASSKGQGARETQYF	TGTGCCAGCAGTAAGGGACAGGGGGCAAGAGAGACCCAGTACTTC
TRBV9	TRBD2	once	TRBJ2-1	CASSVARYQRGNGDEQFF	TGTGCCAGCAGCGTAGCTAGATATCAGCGGGGTAATGGCGATGAGCAGTTCTTC
TRBV2	-	many	TRBJ1-1	CASSQGNTEAFF	TGTGCCAGCAGTCAGGGGAACACTGAAGCTTTCTTT
TRBV6-1	-	many	TRBJ2-5	CASRETSTGMGETQYF	TGTGCCAGCAGGGAAACTTCGACGGGGATGGGGGAGACCCAGTACTTC
TRBV4-2	-	medium-sized	TRBJ2-7	CASSQFLWGNEQYF	TGTGCCAGCAGCCAGTTTCTTTGGGGGAACGAGCAGTACTTC
TRBV7-2	-	many	TRBJ2-5	CASLGETQYF	TGTGCCAGCCTTGGGGAGACCCAGTACTTC
TRBV7-9	-	many	TRBJ1-4	CASSLVDTNEKLFF	TGTGCCAGCAGCTTGGTGGACACTAATGAAAAACTGTTTTTT
TRBV6-2/TRBV6-3	-	-	TRBJ2-1	CATGEWAEQFF	TGTGCCACAGGGGAGTGGGCTGAGCAGTTCTTC
TRBV27	-	many	TRBJ2-5	CASSLSTQETQYF	TGTGCCAGCAGTTTATCTACCCAAGAGACCCAGTACTTC
TRBV13	TRBD1	-	TRBJ2-7	CASSFSQGAYEQYF	TGTGCCAGCAGCTTTAGCCAGGGGGCCTACGAGCAGTACTTC
TRBV7-6	-	many	TRBJ1-1	CASSLRAHTEAFF	TGTGCCAGCAGCCTCCGGGCCCACACTGAAGCTTTCTTT
TRBV12-3/TRBV12-4	-	many	TRBJ2-5	CASSSFRDSQETQYF	TGTGCCAGCAGCTCTTTTAGGGATTCCCAAGAGACCCAGTACTTC
TRBV12-3/TRBV12-4	TRBD1	-	TRBJ2-3	CASNPTGAISDTQYF	TGTGCCAGCAACCCTACAGGGGCAATATCGGATACGCAGTATTTT
TRBV12-3/TRBV12-4	TRBD2	many	TRBJ2-1	CASSPGTSLDEQFF	TGTGCCAGCAGTCCGGGGACTAGCCTCGATGAGCAGTTCTTC
TRBV7-9	-	many	TRBJ2-3	CASSPPEIRQYF	TGTGCCAGCAGCCCACCCGAGATTAGGCAGTATTTT
TRBV28	TRBD1	many	TRBJ2-5	CASSSRTGGETQYF	TGTGCCAGCAGTTCGCGGACAGGGGGAGAGACCCAGTACTTC
TRBV12-3/TRBV12-4	TRBD2	many	TRBJ2-2	CASSVGGETGELFF	TGTGCCAGCAGCGTGGGGGGGGAGACCGGGGAGCTGTTTTTT
TRBV28	TRBD2	medium-sized	TRBJ2-7	CASSPVAGAATEQYF	TGTGCCAGCAGTCCCGTAGCGGGGGCCGCTACTGAGCAGTACTTC
TRBV5-1	TRBD1	medium-sized	TRBJ2-2	CASSGGQENTGELFF	TGCGCCAGCAGCGGAGGACAGGAGAACACCGGGGAGCTGTTTTTT